A single T cell receptor (beta chain) is shown here with its context. No antigen is known for it. The PCR had 60 Vbeta and 13 Jbeta primers. How the authors handled the data: Later analysis identified 80 million to 90 million unique TCR beta chains, about 11 million shared. Data came from immunoSEQ multiplex PCR; TCRdb stores just in-frame clones and leaves some out. The V and J calls and clone size were taken over from that table, and D and trimming were inferred from the DNA. In all, the sample yields about 130,000 clones. Germline lookup yields CDR1 SGHTA and CDR2 FQGTGA. The CDR3 runs 14 residues. V was trimmed by 2 bases and J by 1 base, leaving 8 bases between them. The data belong to a study of cytomegalovirus exposure and HLA in healthy donors. The wider study: Drawn from HLA-typed donors, roughly 87 million unique TCRs were held in an early data release. Of all 400 or so donors who were genotyped, roughly 81% belonged to the Caucasian-associated ancestry cluster. Study-level results: Excluded were some V segments that proved indistinguishable, including TRBV6-2 and TRBV6-3.

The sample consisted of PBMCs. This chain links TRBV7-3 with TRBJ1-1; D uncertain. This clonotype was sampled from a woman in her sixties or seventies in good health and CMV-seronegative. The CDR3 DNA follows: TGTGCCAGCAGCTTAGGTTTCGGGAACACTGAAGCTTTCTTT. Its translation: CASSLGFGNTEAFF.